One sample yielded the 10 T cell receptor beta chains listed below, sequenced in a study of molecular identifiers for immune sequencing clone quantification. MiXCR was run by TCRdb on the PCR reads, yielding one entry per CDR3 protein. Found here are about 510,000 distinct CDR3 sequences, 25% of them singletons; the top ten hold roughly 0.79%. Sample: naive CD8+ T cells from blood, with Jurkat cell RNA spiked in. Subset reported: FACS-sorted CD8+CD4-CCR7+CD45RA+ naive T cells. These receptor sequences come from a human donor in good health. Some libraries in this study had Jurkat cell RNA spiked in.

In its sample, this clonotype was seen many times. This chain connects TRBV11-2 to TRBJ1-5; D unclear. The length of the CDR3 is 13 residues. Trimming removed 1 base at V and 9 bases at J, with 10 bases between. Per germline, CDR1 SGHAT and CDR2 FQNNGV. Here the CDR3 DNA reads TGTGCCAGCAGCTTAGGGGCCGCAGGGCCCCAGCATTTT. It codes for CASSLGAAGPQHF.

This clonotype was found a few times. This rearrangement joins TRBV28 to TRBJ2-1; 7 nucleotides match TRBD1. V lost 6 bases to trimming and J lost 11 bases; unmatched junction nucleotides: 10. The CDR3 spans 13 residues. Germline loops: CDR1 MDHEN, CDR2 SYDVKM. In nucleotides, the CDR3 is TGTGCCAGCAGAAAGATACCGGGACAGAAGCAGTTCTTC. Translated: CASRKIPGQKQFF.

This chain uses TRBV4-1 with TRBJ2-1; tentative D call: TRBD2 (6 bases). The length of the CDR3 is 15 residues. Germline V gene data show CDR1 as MGHRA and CDR2 as YSYEKL. V lost 3 bases, J lost 2 bases, and 11 bases lay in between. CDR3 in amino acids: CASSQGLLTYNEQFF. The CDR3, as DNA: TGCGCCAGCAGCCAGGGACTGCTGACCTACAATGAGCAGTTCTTC.

The chain carries TRBV19 and TRBJ1-3, with D tentatively TRBD1 (6 bases). Germline CDR1 reads LNHDA; CDR2 reads SQIVND (reference sequence). This CDR3 has 16 residues. V was clipped by 3 bases and J by 3 bases, with 15 bases between them. This CDR3 reads CASSIGQGGRGNTIYF. The CDR3 region has the DNA TGTGCCAGTAGTATTGGTCAAGGGGGTCGTGGAAACACCATATATTTT.

This clonotype appeared many times. The rearrangement uses TRBV4-3 and TRBJ1-3; a possible D gene is TRBD1 (6 bases). CDR1 and CDR2 (germline): LGHNA, YSLEER. Trimming took off 5 bases at V and 0 bases at J, with 14 bases between the two ends. The CDR3 length is 16 residues. The CDR3 region is CASSYRDTGSGNTIYF. CDR3 in DNA: TGCGCCAGCAGCTACCGGGACACTGGCTCTGGAAACACCATATATTTT.

This chain uses TRBV12-3 or TRBV12-4 with TRBJ1-5; D ambiguous. The CDR3 sequence is 16 residues long. The V end was cut by 3 bases, the J end by 0 bases, with 12 bases between. The CDR3 sequence is CASSLSPGGSNQPQHF. CDR3 nucleotides: TGTGCCAGCAGTTTGAGTCCGGGAGGTAGCAATCAGCCCCAGCATTTT.

This clonotype was seen only a few times. The CDR3 bases are TGTGCCAGCAGTTTATTCCCAGCGACGAACACCGGGGAGCTGTTTTTT. It codes for CASSLFPATNTGELFF. V gene TRBV27 combines with J gene TRBJ2-2; no definite D call. This CDR3 spans 16 amino acids. Germline CDR1 and CDR2: MNHEY and SMNVEV (reference sequence). V lost 1 base and J lost 0, with 9 bases in between.

A note on this clonotype: Since a much larger clone is just one base distant, this may be a read error. The chain is built from TRBV19 and TRBJ2-7; D not resolved. This CDR3 contains 14 residues. Germline CDR1 is LNHDA and CDR2 is SQIVND (reference sequence). The CDR3 loop is CASSIGSPSCEQYF. The CDR3 nucleotides are TGTGCCAGTAGTATCGGGTCTCCCTCCTGCGAGCAGTACTTC.

A single count supports this clonotype. This rearrangement joins TRBV6-5 to TRBJ2-3; no clear D. CDR1 MNHEY and CDR2 SVGAGI come from the germline V gene. The CDR3 covers 17 residues. V was shortened by 2 bases and J by 0 bases, with 15 bases between the two germline ends. CDR3 coding DNA: TGTGCCAGCAGTTACCTCATTGCCCTGTCTAGCACAGATACGCAGTATTTT. Its translation: CASSYLIALSSTDTQYF.

In its sample, this clonotype was seen once. The junction does not match germline at one end; this may be a read error. The chain is built from TRBV9 and TRBJ1-4, with 8 bases identical to TRBD1. CDR1 is SGDLS and CDR2 is YYNGEE in the germline V gene. The CDR3 consists of 14 residues. The CDR3 bases are TGTGCCAGCAGCGTTACACAGGGGGATGAAAAACTGTCTTTT. Translating gives CASSVTQGDEKLSF.